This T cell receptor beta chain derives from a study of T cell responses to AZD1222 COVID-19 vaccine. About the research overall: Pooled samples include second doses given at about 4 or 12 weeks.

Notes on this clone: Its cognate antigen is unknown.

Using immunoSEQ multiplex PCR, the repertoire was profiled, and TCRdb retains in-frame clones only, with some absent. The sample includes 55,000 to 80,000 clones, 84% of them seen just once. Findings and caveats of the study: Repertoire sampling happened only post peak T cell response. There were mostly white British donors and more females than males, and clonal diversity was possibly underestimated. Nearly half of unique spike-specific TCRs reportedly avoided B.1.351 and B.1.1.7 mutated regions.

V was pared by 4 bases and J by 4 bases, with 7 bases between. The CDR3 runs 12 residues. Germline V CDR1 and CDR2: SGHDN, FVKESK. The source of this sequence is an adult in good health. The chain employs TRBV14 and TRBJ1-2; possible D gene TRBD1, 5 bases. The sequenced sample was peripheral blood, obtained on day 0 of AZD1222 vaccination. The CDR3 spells CASSPGTYGYTF. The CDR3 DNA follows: TGTGCCAGCAGCCCCGGGACCTATGGCTACACCTTC.